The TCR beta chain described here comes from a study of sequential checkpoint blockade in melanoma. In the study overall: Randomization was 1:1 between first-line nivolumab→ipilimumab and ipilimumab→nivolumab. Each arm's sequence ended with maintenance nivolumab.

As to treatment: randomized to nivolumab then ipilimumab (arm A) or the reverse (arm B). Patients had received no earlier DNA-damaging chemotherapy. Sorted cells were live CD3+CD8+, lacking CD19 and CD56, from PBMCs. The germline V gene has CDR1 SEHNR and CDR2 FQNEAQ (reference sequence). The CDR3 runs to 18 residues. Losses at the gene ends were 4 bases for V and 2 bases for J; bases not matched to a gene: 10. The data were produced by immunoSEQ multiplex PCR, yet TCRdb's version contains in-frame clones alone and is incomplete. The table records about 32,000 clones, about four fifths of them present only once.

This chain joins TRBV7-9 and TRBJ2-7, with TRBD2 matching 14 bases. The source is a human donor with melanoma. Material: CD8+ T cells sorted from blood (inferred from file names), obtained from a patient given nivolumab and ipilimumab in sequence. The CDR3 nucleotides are TGTGCCAGCAGCTCTCCCGGGACTAGCGGGAGTCTGCCCTACGAGCAGTACTTC. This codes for CASSSPGTSGSLPYEQYF.